The clone carrying this T cell receptor beta chain has more than one count but fewer than ten. Its specificity is unknown. The data are from a study of cytomegalovirus exposure and HLA in healthy donors. Study-level findings and limits: Reports showed the classifier diagnosing cytomegalovirus status with high specificity and sensitivity. Across donors, sequencing depth was assumed by presence/absence analyses to be roughly uniform.

These donors, healthy bone marrow donors, were studied. The CDR3 runs to 16 residues. Germline V gene lookup returns CDR1 SEHNR and CDR2 FQNEAQ (reference sequence). The V end was cut by 4 bases, the J end by 3 bases, with 18 bases between. Primers for the PCR totalled 60 Vbeta and 13 Jbeta. Per the study methods: Roughly 80 million unique TCR beta chains, 10 million to 14 million shared, were counted in a later analysis. Assay used: immunoSEQ multiplex PCR; TCRdb lists only in-frame clones, some missing. V and J calls and clone size are those listed in that table; D and trimming were worked out from the DNA. This table holds approximately 170,000 clones, approximately 81% found once.

The receptor was isolated from a man aged 45 to 65 in good health and CMV-seropositive. Sequenced input: PBMCs. This chain connects TRBV7-9 to TRBJ2-5; tentative D call: TRBD1 (5 bases). The CDR3 spells CASSSPRIQGEETQYF. The DNA of the CDR3 is TGTGCCAGCAGCTCCCCTCGTATCCAGGGCGAAGAGACCCAGTACTTC.